One T cell receptor (beta chain) is described in this entry. TCRdb called the 5' RACE reads again in MiXCR, with one record for every CDR3 protein. The sample has 300,000 to 350,000 distinct CDR3 sequences, about 10% seen once; the top ten hold less than 3.5%. The sample is drawn from a study of T cells after yellow fever vaccination. V shed 5 bases, J shed 6 bases, and the junction held 10 bases outside the gene matches. Germline V gene lookup returns CDR1 KGHSH and CDR2 LQKENI. The CDR3 extends over 15 amino acids. Specimen: CD4+ T cells sorted from PBMCs, collected 45 days after the yellow fever booster vaccination. The receptor's source is a man between 18 and 35 years old who received the YFV17D yellow fever vaccine. This chain connects TRBV18 to TRBJ2-3, with 8 bases identical to TRBD2. Here the CDR3 reads CASSTFAGLDDTQYF. For the CDR3, the DNA is TGTGCCAGCTCAACTTTCGCGGGACTAGATGATACGCAGTATTTT. Full variable domain (rest looked up from reference TRBV18 and TRBJ2-3): NAGVMQNPRHLVRRRGQEARLRCSPMKGHSHVYWYRQLPEEGLKFMVYLQKENIIDESGMPKERFSAEFPKEGPSILRIQQVVRGDSAAYFCASSTFAGLDDTQYFGPGTRLTVL.